The TCR beta chain described here comes from a study of Graves' ophthalmopathy and Graves' hyperthyroidism. Study overall: Ophthalmopathy not arising within 18 months of follow-up defined hyperthyroidism as stable. Overall study findings and caveats: Blood also contained most of the expanded thyroid clonotypes above 0.001 frequency.

A note on this clonotype: Its antigen remains unidentified.

Newly diagnosed, the hyperthyroidism patients had under 2 months' duration and were aged 18 to 65. Clinicians made diagnoses from clinical symptoms, serum thyroxine, TRAb, thyroid ultrasound and orbital computed tomography. Amplified TCR beta CDR3 regions were obtained using RNA transcripts as template. First-round RT-PCR used HTBI primers; second-round multiplex PCR followed. In TCRdb, the multiplex PCR reads were re-called with MiXCR into one record per CDR3 protein. The sample has about 550,000 distinct CDR3 sequences; less than 40% are singletons. Trimming took off 5 bases at V and 0 bases at J, with 16 bases between the two ends. The CDR3 contains 17 residues. Germline CDR1 reads PRHDT; CDR2 reads FYEKMQ (reference sequence).

The receptor was derived from an adult man with Graves' hyperthyroidism. The rearrangement links TRBV13 to TRBJ2-2, with D maybe TRBD1 (6 bases). The sequencing sample was made of peripheral blood or thyroid tissue (not recorded which). In nucleotides, the CDR3 is TGTGCCAGCAGCATCACTCAGGGGATGTCGAACACCGGGGAGCTGTTTTTT. Translating it yields CASSITQGMSNTGELFF.